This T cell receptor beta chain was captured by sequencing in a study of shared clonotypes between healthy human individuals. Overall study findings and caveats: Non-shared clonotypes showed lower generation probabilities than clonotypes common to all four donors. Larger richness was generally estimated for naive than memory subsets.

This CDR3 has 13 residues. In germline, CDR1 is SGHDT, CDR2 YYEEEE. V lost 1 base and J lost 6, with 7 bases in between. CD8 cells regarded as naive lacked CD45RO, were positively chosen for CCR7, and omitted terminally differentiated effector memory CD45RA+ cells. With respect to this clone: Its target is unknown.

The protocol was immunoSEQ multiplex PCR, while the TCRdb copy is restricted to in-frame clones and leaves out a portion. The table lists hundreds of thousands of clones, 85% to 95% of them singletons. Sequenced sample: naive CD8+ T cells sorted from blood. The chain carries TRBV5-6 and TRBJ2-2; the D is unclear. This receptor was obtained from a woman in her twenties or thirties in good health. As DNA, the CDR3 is TGTGCCAGCAGCTTGAGGTTCGCCGGGGAGCTGTTTTTT. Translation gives CASSLRFAGELFF.